This T cell receptor beta chain is drawn from a study of OX40 agonist ivuxolimab in advanced cancers. Study-wide background: Head and neck, renal cell, melanoma or hepatocellular carcinoma were the cancers that dose-escalation patients had. Findings of the study overall: Clonal expansion was among the lowest in partial responders at 0.1-3.0 mg/kg, especially CD8+. The investigators did not determine what antigen specificity the expanded peripheral T cells had.

Generated by immunoSEQ multiplex PCR, the TCRdb table keeps only in-frame clones and is missing some. The sample has 45,000 to 60,000 clones, 84% seen once. Sampling times: baseline, cycle 4 day 1, cycle 7 day 1. This clone was seen once. Its antigen is as yet unknown. The V and J ends lost 1 base and 7 bases, in that order; junction bases with no gene match: 8. Germline V gene sequence: CDR1 LGHNA, CDR2 YSLEER. The CDR3 contains 17 residues. This chain links TRBV4-3 with TRBJ1-6, with 9 bases fitting TRBD1. The specimen comprised CD4+ or CD8+ T cells sorted from blood, sampled in a trial of the OX40 agonist ivuxolimab. The origin of this receptor is an adult with an advanced solid tumor such as melanoma, head and neck, liver or kidney cancer. The CDR3 loop reads CASSQGSMGTGNSPLHF. Here the CDR3 DNA reads TGCGCCAGCAGCCAAGGAAGTATGGGGACAGGGAATTCACCCCTCCACTTT.